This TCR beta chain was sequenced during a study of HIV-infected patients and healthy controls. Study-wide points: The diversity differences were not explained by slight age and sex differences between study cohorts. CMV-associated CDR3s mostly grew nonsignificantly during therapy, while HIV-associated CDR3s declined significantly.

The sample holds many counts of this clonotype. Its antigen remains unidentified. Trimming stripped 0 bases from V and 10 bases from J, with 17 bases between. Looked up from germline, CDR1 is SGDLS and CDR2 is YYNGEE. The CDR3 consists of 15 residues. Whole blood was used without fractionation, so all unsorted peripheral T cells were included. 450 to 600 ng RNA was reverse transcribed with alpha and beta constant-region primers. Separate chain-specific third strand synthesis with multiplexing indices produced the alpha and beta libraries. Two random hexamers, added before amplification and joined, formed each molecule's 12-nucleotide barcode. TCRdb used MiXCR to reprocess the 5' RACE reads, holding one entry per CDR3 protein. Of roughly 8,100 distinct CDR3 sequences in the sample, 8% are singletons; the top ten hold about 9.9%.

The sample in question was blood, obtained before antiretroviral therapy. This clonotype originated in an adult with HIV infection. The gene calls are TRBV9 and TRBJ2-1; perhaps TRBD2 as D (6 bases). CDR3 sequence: CASSVGIGGITEQFF. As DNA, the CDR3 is TGTGCCAGCAGCGTAGGTATCGGCGGGATAACGGAGCAGTTCTTC.